A selection of T cell receptor beta chains follows, all from one sample in a study of blood T cell repertoires in COVID-19. Profiling relied on immunoSEQ multiplex PCR, and the TCRdb table lists in-frame clones only, not all of them. The profile shows 65,000 to 90,000 clones, roughly nine tenths of them singletons. Sequenced: peripheral blood. Receptors originate from a woman between 50 and 59 years old with active or convalescent COVID-19. Each CDR3 is given with its conserved first and last residue. D genes are given only for firm matches. Clone size is given for some rows only: seen once, a few or many times, or a class if the clone is expanded.

clone size	J gene	V gene	CDR3 length	D gene	CDR3 protein	CDR3 DNA
NA	TRBJ1-1	TRBV3-1/TRBV3-2	16	NA	CASSPLGWGGLGEAFF	TGTGCCAGCAGCCCGTTGGGTTGGGGGGGTCTAGGTGAAGCTTTCTTT
NA	TRBJ1-6	TRBV19	17	NA	CASSLEPFSIYNSPLHF	TGTGCCAGTAGTCTCGAGCCCTTCTCGATCTATAATTCACCCCTCCACTTT
NA	TRBJ1-5	TRBV7-8	15	NA	CASSPDLLGDQPQHF	TGTGCCAGCAGCCCAGACTTGCTTGGCGATCAGCCCCAGCATTTT
NA	TRBJ1-3	TRBV19	15	TRBD1	CASSPRQGVINTIYF	TGTGCCAGTAGTCCTCGACAGGGCGTGATAAACACCATATATTTT
NA	TRBJ2-5	TRBV7-6	15	TRBD1	CASSQTAGGAETQYF	TGTGCCAGCAGCCAAACCGCAGGGGGCGCTGAGACCCAGTACTTC
NA	TRBJ2-2	TRBV5-1	14	TRBD1	CASSPGTATGELFF	TGCGCCAGCAGCCCCGGGACAGCCACCGGGGAGCTGTTTTTT
NA	TRBJ2-1	TRBV4-3	15	NA	CASSPGEYSYNEQFF	TGCGCCAGCAGCCCCGGGGAATACTCCTACAATGAGCAGTTCTTC
NA	TRBJ1-1	TRBV4-1	14	NA	CASRLQGEGTEAFF	TGCGCCAGCAGATTACAGGGTGAGGGAACTGAAGCTTTCTTT
NA	TRBJ2-3	TRBV7-2	15	TRBD2	CASSLSGGATDTQYF	TGTGCCAGCAGCCTTAGCGGGGGGGCCACAGATACGCAGTATTTT
NA	TRBJ2-1	TRBV7-9	14	TRBD1	CASSLQGADNEQFF	TGTGCCAGCAGCTTACAGGGGGCTGACAATGAGCAGTTCTTC
NA	TRBJ2-5	TRBV27	15	TRBD1	CASSLSGTGTETQYF	TGTGCCAGCAGTTTATCGGGGACAGGGACTGAGACCCAGTACTTC
NA	TRBJ2-1	TRBV29-1	14	TRBD1	CSVPGTGGYNEQFF	TGCAGCGTCCCCGGGACAGGGGGCTACAATGAGCAGTTCTTC
NA	TRBJ2-2	TRBV2	17	NA	CASSVVRVKVDTGELFF	TGTGCCAGCAGTGTTGTCAGGGTTAAGGTGGACACCGGGGAGCTGTTTTTT
once	TRBJ2-3	TRBV10-3	15	TRBD2	CAISETGGSTDTQYF	TGTGCCATCTCAGAAACGGGGGGGTCCACAGATACGCAGTATTTT
medium-sized	TRBJ1-2	TRBV29-1	15	TRBD1	CSVPGQGAPDYGYTF	TGCAGCGTCCCTGGACAGGGGGCGCCGGACTATGGCTACACCTTC
NA	TRBJ2-2	TRBV4-1	12	NA	CASSQLTGELFF	TGCGCCAGCAGCCAACTAACCGGGGAGCTGTTTTTT
NA	TRBJ1-6	TRBV25-1	15	TRBD1	CASSEFTGARAPLHF	TGTGCCAGCAGTGAATTTACAGGGGCGCGGGCACCCCTCCACTTT
once	TRBJ2-7	TRBV6-2/TRBV6-3	12	NA	CASSYIRVEQYF	TGTGCCAGCAGTTATATCCGGGTCGAGCAGTACTTC
once	TRBJ1-4	TRBV7-9	15	NA	CASSFGLLAGEKLFF	TGTGCCAGCAGCTTTGGACTCCTTGCCGGTGAAAAACTGTTTTTT
NA	TRBJ2-5	TRBV28	14	NA	CASGEVAPRETQYF	TGTGCCAGCGGGGAGGTGGCCCCGAGGGAGACCCAGTACTTC
NA	TRBJ2-7	TRBV27	16	TRBD2	CASSLRAGISSYEQYF	TGTGCCAGCAGTTTACGAGCGGGGATAAGCTCCTACGAGCAGTACTTC
once	TRBJ2-3	TRBV7-2	18	NA	CASSLMAGAIPSTDTQYF	TGTGCCAGCAGCTTAATGGCGGGGGCGATTCCAAGCACAGATACGCAGTATTTT
NA	TRBJ2-5	TRBV5-1	16	TRBD1	CASSLGQGLIQETQYF	TGCGCCAGCAGCTTGGGACAGGGCCTGATCCAAGAGACCCAGTACTTC
NA	TRBJ2-3	TRBV7-8	14	NA	CASSPGLGTDTQYF	TGTGCCAGCAGCCCCGGGTTGGGCACAGATACGCAGTATTTT
NA	TRBJ2-1	TRBV6-5	14	TRBD1	CASRQGFGINEQFF	TGTGCCAGCAGACAGGGGTTTGGGATCAATGAGCAGTTCTTC
NA	TRBJ2-3	TRBV24-1	17	NA	CATSDSRTAEDTDTQYF	TGTGCCACCAGTGATTCAAGGACAGCGGAGGACACAGATACGCAGTATTTT
NA	TRBJ2-2	TRBV7-2	18	TRBD2	CASNRGTSGGAATGELFF	TGTGCCAGCAACCGCGGGACTAGCGGGGGGGCCGCCACCGGGGAGCTGTTTTTT
NA	TRBJ2-1	TRBV19	13	NA	CASSASQGNEQFF	TGTGCCAGTAGTGCTTCCCAGGGGAATGAGCAGTTCTTC
NA	TRBJ1-1	TRBV6-5	11	NA	CASIGGSEAFF	TGTGCCAGCATCGGGGGGTCTGAAGCTTTCTTT
NA	TRBJ2-7	TRBV7-8	14	NA	CASSSLAGRSEQYF	TGTGCCAGCAGCTCCCTCGCAGGGAGGAGCGAGCAGTACTTC
NA	TRBJ1-2	TRBV6-2/TRBV6-3	17	NA	CASSSRRDSTRAYGYTF	TGTGCCAGCAGTTCTCGTAGGGACTCTACCCGGGCCTATGGCTACACCTTC
NA	TRBJ2-1	TRBV5-6	16	TRBD2	CASNPGLAALYNEQFF	TGTGCCAGCAACCCGGGACTAGCGGCCCTTTACAATGAGCAGTTCTTC
NA	TRBJ2-3	TRBV6-2/TRBV6-3	20	TRBD2	CASSYSTGSGGARGTDTQYF	TGTGCCAGCAGTTACTCGACGGGAAGCGGGGGGGCCCGGGGCACAGATACGCAGTATTTT
NA	TRBJ2-1	TRBV4-2	16	TRBD2	CASSERTSGGLNEQFF	TGTGCCAGCAGCGAAAGGACTAGCGGGGGCCTCAATGAGCAGTTCTTC
once	TRBJ1-2	TRBV7-9	11	NA	CASSLSYGYTF	TGTGCCAGCAGCCTTAGCTATGGCTACACCTTC
NA	TRBJ1-2	TRBV15	14	NA	CATSRDLSDYGYTF	TGTGCCACCAGCAGAGATCTATCTGACTATGGCTACACCTTC
NA	TRBJ2-1	TRBV9	16	NA	CASSVLGGVSYNEQFF	TGTGCCAGCAGCGTCCTGGGGGGAGTTTCCTACAATGAGCAGTTCTTC
NA	TRBJ1-2	TRBV19	15	NA	CACKGPDSDLYGYTF	TGTGCCTGTAAAGGACCCGACAGTGATCTATATGGCTACACCTTC
NA	TRBJ1-5	TRBV19	11	NA	CASSISGPQHF	TGTGCCAGTAGTATCTCCGGGCCCCAGCATTTT
NA	TRBJ1-2	TRBV6-5	15	NA	CASNPRSGGELGYTF	TGTGCCAGCAACCCGAGGAGCGGAGGGGAGTTGGGCTACACCTTC
NA	TRBJ1-2	TRBV5-6	14	TRBD1	CASREDRVDYGYTF	TGTGCCAGCAGAGAGGACAGGGTGGACTATGGCTACACCTTC
few	TRBJ2-1	TRBV7-2	17	NA	CASSSRGGPSSYNEQFF	TGTGCCAGCAGCTCCCGCGGGGGCCCGAGCTCCTACAATGAGCAGTTCTTC
NA	TRBJ2-1	TRBV27	17	NA	CASSLYIQGRTYNEQFF	TGTGCCAGCAGTTTATACATTCAGGGTAGGACCTACAATGAGCAGTTCTTC
NA	TRBJ2-3	TRBV6-2/TRBV6-3	15	TRBD1	CASSGRGLSTDTQYF	TGTGCCAGCAGTGGCAGGGGGCTCAGCACAGATACGCAGTATTTT
NA	TRBJ1-2	TRBV11-1	16	TRBD1	CASSSDREGGNYGYTF	TGTGCCAGCAGCTCGGACAGGGAGGGTGGAAACTATGGCTACACCTTC
NA	TRBJ1-1	TRBV30	13	NA	CAWARAGGTEAFF	TGTGCCTGGGCCCGGGCGGGAGGGACTGAAGCTTTCTTT
NA	TRBJ2-5	TRBV7-2	16	TRBD2	CASSLGLAGGRGTQYF	TGTGCCAGCAGCTTAGGACTAGCGGGGGGCCGAGGGACCCAGTACTTC